These 18 T cell receptor beta chains were all obtained from the same sample, sequenced in a study of OX40 agonist ivuxolimab in advanced cancers. The repertoire was sequenced with immunoSEQ multiplex PCR; TCRdb's copy has only in-frame clones and lacks some. Found here are tens of thousands of clones, approximately 90% of them singletons; the top ten hold roughly 0.56%. This material consisted of CD4+ or CD8+ T cells sorted from blood, taken in a trial of the OX40 agonist ivuxolimab. Every receptor here comes from an adult with an advanced solid tumor such as melanoma, head and neck, liver or kidney cancer.

The V and J genes are TRBV5-1 and TRBJ1-2; D unresolved. The V end lost 4 bases, the J end lost 4 bases, and 8 bases lay between the germline ends. Germline-derived CDR1 and CDR2 are SGHRS and YFSETQ. The CDR3 consists of 12 residues. This CDR3 reads CASSQEGYGYTF. The CDR3 DNA is TGCGCCAGCAGCCAGGAAGGCTATGGCTACACCTTC.

The V and J genes are TRBV27 and TRBJ2-5; D tentatively fits TRBD1 or TRBD2 (5 bases each). The J call may be wrong; the DNA end is better matched by TRBJ2-7. The germline CDR1 and CDR2 sequences are MNHEY and SMNVEV (reference sequence). There are 16 residues in the CDR3. The CDR3 sequence is CASRIRGKPHSYEQYF. The DNA of the CDR3 is TGTGCCAGCAGGATACGGGGCAAACCCCACTCCTACGAGCAGTACTTC.

The chain employs TRBV5-4 and TRBJ2-3, with D perhaps matching TRBD1 (6 bases). V lost 9 bases and J 1 base, leaving 15 bases between the germline ends. Germline values: CDR1 SGHNT, CDR2 YYREEE (reference sequence). The CDR3 spans 14 residues. The CDR3 DNA reads as TGTGCCACCTCCGGGGACAATGGCACAGATACGCAGTATTTT. Translating it yields CATSGDNGTDTQYF.

This clone came up once. As DNA, the CDR3 is TGTGCCAGCAGCTTGGCCGGGACAGGTTATTTAGATACGCAGTATTTT. Translation gives CASSLAGTGYLDTQYF. The chain carries TRBV5-4 and TRBJ2-3; TRBD1 matches at 8 bases. V lost 0 bases to trimming and J lost 5 bases; unmatched junction nucleotides: 8. CDR3 size: 16 residues. Germline V gives CDR1 SGHNT, CDR2 YYREEE (reference sequence).

This clone was counted a single time. This chain connects TRBV10-3 to TRBJ2-2; 7 positions match TRBD1. Germline V CDR1 and CDR2: ENHRY, SYGVKD. V was clipped by 6 bases and J by 7 bases; unmatched bases: 5. CDR3 length: 13 amino acids. In DNA form, the CDR3 reads TGTGCCATCAGGCCGGGACAGATCGGGGAGCTGTTTTTT. Its protein is CAIRPGQIGELFF.

This chain joins TRBV19 and TRBJ2-2; D remains unclear. Germline CDR1 is LNHDA and CDR2 is SQIVND (reference sequence). The CDR3 has 10 residues. Trimming took off 8 bases at V and 10 bases at J, with 8 bases between the two ends. This CDR3 reads CASGFEELFF. The CDR3 nucleotides read TGTGCCAGTGGTTTCGAGGAGCTGTTTTTT.

The chain has TRBV7-2 and TRBJ1-5, with unresolved D. CDR1 and CDR2 (germline): SGHTA, FQGNSA. This CDR3 region has 15 residues. Trimming took off 2 bases at V and 2 bases at J, with 10 bases between the two ends. Here the CDR3 reads CASSLFKGGNQPQHF. CDR3 DNA: TGTGCCAGCAGCTTATTCAAGGGCGGCAATCAGCCCCAGCATTTT.

The rearrangement uses TRBV5-1 and TRBJ2-5; 7 bases are a match to TRBD1. The end of the DNA aligns better with TRBJ2-7, so the J call may be wrong. The CDR3 has 14 amino acids. The V gene's germline CDR1 is SGHRS and CDR2 YFSETQ. CDR3 in amino acids: CASSLIGQAAEQYF. CDR3 bases: TGCGCCAGCAGCTTAATTGGACAGGCGGCCGAGCAGTACTTC.

The chain links TRBV5-1 to TRBJ1-1, with D hard to call. The CDR3 has 14 amino acids. With 0 bases removed from V and 1 base from J, the gap between germline ends came to 7 bases. Germline CDR1 is SGHRS and CDR2 is YFSETQ. The CDR3 DNA follows: TGCGCCAGCAGCTTGGACAGTGCGAACACTGAAGCTTTCTTT. It codes for CASSLDSANTEAFF.

The V gene is TRBV6-6, the J gene TRBJ2-2; D unclear. The CDR3 is 14 residues long. Trimming cost V 6 bases and J 3 bases, with 11 bases left between them. The germline V gene encodes CDR1 MNHNY and CDR2 SVGAGI (reference sequence). CDR3 in DNA: TGTGCCAGCAGCCGCATTCGAGACACCGGGGAGCTGTTTTTT. As protein: CASSRIRDTGELFF.

This chain joins TRBV5-4 and TRBJ2-5; 7 nucleotides agree with TRBD1. This CDR3 region has 13 residues. The V gene's germline CDR1 is SGHNT and CDR2 YYREEE (reference sequence). Losses at the gene ends were 4 bases for V and 6 bases for J; bases not matched to a gene: 6. The CDR3 sequence is CASSGTARKTQYF. CDR3 bases: TGTGCCAGCAGCGGGACAGCACGGAAGACCCAGTACTTC.

J is TRBJ2-5 and V is TRBV28, with D hard to call. V lost 6 bases and J lost 0, with 14 bases in between. CDR1 and CDR2 (germline): MDHEN, SYDVKM. The CDR3 runs 15 residues. CDR3 nucleotide sequence: TGTGCCAGCAGGAACGCCGGGTCACACCAAGAGACCCAGTACTTC. It translates to CASRNAGSHQETQYF.

This rearrangement joins TRBV6-5 to TRBJ2-1, with TRBD2 matching over 8 bases. The V segment lost 6 bases and the J segment 2 bases; nucleotides outside the gene matches: 6. The length of the CDR3 is 15 residues. Germline CDR1 is MNHEY and CDR2 is SVGAGI. The CDR3 sequence is CASRSDSGTYNEQFF. The CDR3 coding sequence is TGTGCCAGCAGATCCGATAGCGGGACCTACAATGAGCAGTTCTTC.

J is TRBJ2-1 and V is TRBV30; 11 nucleotides align to TRBD2. The germline CDR1 and CDR2 sequences are GTSNPN and SVGIG (reference sequence). CDR3 length equals 14 residues. The V segment lost 3 bases and the J segment 5 bases; nucleotides outside the gene matches: 3. CDR3 DNA sequence: TGTGCCTGGAGAACTAGCGGGAGTAACAATGAGCAGTTCTTC. It translates to CAWRTSGSNNEQFF.

The rearrangement links TRBV2 to TRBJ1-2; D is undetermined. Germline V lookup: CDR1 SNHLY, CDR2 FYNNEI. The CDR3 has 11 residues. With 5 bases removed from V and 7 bases from J, the gap between germline ends came to 8 bases. The CDR3: CASSTWIGYTF. CDR3 nucleotides: TGTGCCAGCAGTACGTGGATTGGCTACACCTTC. The full variable domain, its missing parts supplied by reference TRBV2 and TRBJ1-2, is EPEVTQTPSHQVTQMGQEVILRCVPISNHLYFYWYRQILGQKVEFLVSFYNNEISEKSEIFDDQFSVERPDGSNFTLKIRSTKLEDSAMYFCASSTWIGYTFGSGTRLTVV.

The CDR3 protein is CASSLQGATNEKLFF. The CDR3 nucleotides are TGTGCCAGCAGCCTCCAGGGTGCAACTAATGAAAAACTGTTTTTT. The V gene is TRBV4-2, the J gene TRBJ1-4; a possible D gene is TRBD1 (5 bases). Between the trimmed V and J ends, which lost 4 bases and 0 bases, there was a span of 9 bases. CDR1 and CDR2 from the germline V gene are LGHNA and YNFKEQ. This CDR3 contains 15 residues.

The rearrangement links TRBV2 to TRBJ2-5, with no clear D. The CDR3 loop spans 14 amino acids. Trimming removed 3 bases at V and 6 bases at J, with 14 bases between. CDR1 and CDR2 (germline): SNHLY, FYNNEI. The CDR3 loop is CASSDPTDPQTQYF. CDR3 DNA sequence: TGTGCCAGCAGTGACCCGACCGACCCACAGACCCAGTACTTC.

The V and J genes are TRBV27 and TRBJ1-1, with 7 bases aligning to TRBD1. This CDR3 contains 16 residues. Germline CDR1 MNHEY, CDR2 SMNVEV (reference sequence). The J segment lost 1 base and the V segment lost 4 bases, leaving 9 bases of the junction unmatched. The CDR3 DNA reads TGTGCCAGCAGTTCTTACGGGACAGCAGCGAACACTGAAGCTTTCTTT. Protein: CASSSYGTAANTEAFF.